Shown below are 27 T cell receptor beta chains from a single sample sequenced in a study of T cell changes during pregnancy in multiple sclerosis. Sequenced by immunoSEQ multiplex PCR; TCRdb stores in-frame clones only, minus some. The sample lists about 44,000 clones, 89% occurring once. Here the sequenced sample was CD4+ T cells from peripheral blood mononuclear cells, taken after pregnancy. The receptors shown here come from a female donor with multiple sclerosis, enrolled in a pregnancy study.

The rearrangement links TRBV10-3 to TRBJ2-5; tentative D call: TRBD1 (6 bases). The V gene lost 10 bases and the J gene lost 0 bases, with 12 bases spanning the gap. Germline V gives CDR1 ENHRY, CDR2 SYGVKD. The CDR3 runs to 13 residues. This chain's CDR3 is CATVGQYQETQYF. CDR3 nucleotides: TGTGCCACCGTCGGACAGTACCAAGAGACCCAGTACTTC.

The rearrangement uses TRBV30 and TRBJ2-1; TRBD2 agrees at 12 bases. The CDR3 covers 16 residues. Germline values: CDR1 GTSNPN, CDR2 SVGIG (reference sequence). V trimming: 2 bases; J trimming: 4 bases; junction bases outside the gene matches: 6. For the CDR3, the DNA is TGTGCCTGGAGTTCCCGGACTAGCGGGGCATACAATGAGCAGTTCTTC. Its protein is CAWSSRTSGAYNEQFF. Combining the CDR3 with reference TRBV30 and TRBJ2-1 gives the whole variable domain SQTIHQWPATLVQPVGSPLSLECTVEGTSNPNLYWYRQAAGRGLQLLFYSVGIGQISSEVPQNLSASRPQDRQFILSSKKLLLSDSGFYLCAWSSRTSGAYNEQFFGPGTRLTVL.

The chain carries TRBV5-1 and TRBJ1-2; D uncertain. V dropped 1 base and J dropped 2 bases, with 9 bases sitting between them. The germline CDR1 and CDR2 sequences are SGHRS and YFSETQ. This CDR3 has 14 amino acids. The DNA of the CDR3 is TGCGCCAGCAGCTTGACTTCGGTAAACTATGGCTACACCTTC. It translates to CASSLTSVNYGYTF.

The chain uses TRBV29-1 and TRBJ2-1; D ambiguous. V lost 1 base and J lost 10, with 11 bases in between. Looked up from germline, CDR1 is SQVTM and CDR2 is ANQGSEA. The CDR3 loop spans 12 amino acids. The CDR3: CSVEVGRSEQFF. CDR3 coding DNA: TGCAGCGTTGAAGTTGGGCGATCGGAGCAGTTCTTC.

The gene calls are TRBV5-1 and TRBJ2-7; tentative D call: TRBD2 (6 bases). Per the germline V gene, CDR1 is SGHRS and CDR2 is YFSETQ. The V and J ends lost 5 bases and 2 bases respectively, with 17 bases between them. This CDR3 is 15 amino acids long. The DNA of the CDR3 is TGCGCCAGCAGGATGGGACTCCTTTCTCCCTACGAGCAGTACTTC. This codes for CASRMGLLSPYEQYF.

V is TRBV4-1 and J is TRBJ2-5, with TRBD2 matching 15 bases. This CDR3 contains 17 residues. J gave up 5 bases and V 5 bases, and 9 bases lay outside the gene matches. The germline CDR1 and CDR2 sequences are MGHRA and YSYEKL. The CDR3 reads CASSAGLAGGPAETQYF. The CDR3 nucleotides are TGCGCCAGCAGCGCCGGACTAGCGGGAGGGCCTGCTGAGACCCAGTACTTC.

CDR3 protein: CASSGQHQETQYF. Here the CDR3 DNA reads TGTGCCAGCAGTGGACAGCACCAAGAGACCCAGTACTTC. The J gene is TRBJ2-5, the V gene TRBV6-1; tentatively, D is TRBD1 (5 bases). The V and J ends lost 4 bases and 0 bases respectively, with 6 bases between them. Germline CDR1 MNHNS, CDR2 SASEGT. This CDR3 has 13 amino acids.

The V gene is TRBV7-2, the J gene TRBJ1-4, with unresolved D. The CDR3 is 12 residues long. Germline V gene data show CDR1 as SGHTA and CDR2 as FQGNSA. V was pared by 5 bases and J by 10 bases, with 11 bases between. CDR3 amino acids: CASSVSRRKLFF. In DNA, the CDR3 is TGTGCCAGCAGCGTATCCAGAAGAAAACTGTTTTTT.

The V call is TRBV5-1, the J call TRBJ1-1; TRBD1 matches at 8 bases. Germline V gene sequence: CDR1 SGHRS, CDR2 YFSETQ. The CDR3 loop spans 14 amino acids. The junction had 5 bases not matched to a gene; V was cut back by 0 bases and J by 7 bases. The CDR3 coding sequence is TGCGCCAGCAGCTTGGCCCCCGGACAGGGTGAAGCTTTCTTT. Translating it yields CASSLAPGQGEAFF.

This chain connects TRBV18 to TRBJ1-2; the match to TRBD1 covers 7 bases. Germline CDR1 reads KGHSH; CDR2 reads LQKENI. After removal of 6 bases from V and 4 bases from J, the junction contained 8 bases not matched to a gene. This CDR3 has 14 residues. The CDR3 DNA is TGTGCCAGCTCCCCTATGGGGGACAGCTATGGCTACACCTTC. Translating gives CASSPMGDSYGYTF.

This clone was detected a few times. The rearrangement links TRBV6-5 to TRBJ2-4; 7 bases are a match to TRBD1. This CDR3 is built from 15 residues. Germline-derived CDR1 and CDR2 are MNHEY and SVGAGI. V shed 0 bases and J 8 bases; nucleotides not matched to a gene: 7. CDR3 coding DNA: TGTGCCAGCAGTTACTCCTCAGGGGGTAGAGACATTCAGTACTTC. This codes for CASSYSSGGRDIQYF.

This clone was found a few times. The rearrangement links TRBV27 to TRBJ2-3; weak D call: TRBD2 (5 bases). CDR1 and CDR2 (germline): MNHEY, SMNVEV (reference sequence). This CDR3 spans 14 amino acids. Trimming removed 3 bases from V and 2 bases from J, with 9 bases in between. CDR3 nucleotides: TGTGCCAGCAGTTTGTCAGCGGCCACAGATACGCAGTATTTT. This codes for CASSLSAATDTQYF.

This sequence joins TRBV19 and TRBJ1-1; 8 bases line up with TRBD1. Germline CDR1 and CDR2: LNHDA and SQIVND (reference sequence). This CDR3 is built from 12 residues. Germline trimming cut 8 bases from V and 5 bases from J; bases unmatched to any gene: 4. This CDR3 is CASRTGGTEAFF. CDR3 coding DNA: TGTGCCAGTCGAACAGGGGGTACTGAAGCTTTCTTT.

The gene calls are TRBV7-2 and TRBJ2-3; 8 positions agree with TRBD1. V shed 5 bases, J shed 4 bases, and the junction held 8 bases outside the gene matches. Germline lookup yields CDR1 SGHTA and CDR2 FQGNSA. CDR3 length equals 15 residues. The CDR3 loop is CASSPGQGAADTQYF. CDR3 sequence (DNA): TGTGCCAGCAGCCCTGGACAGGGCGCAGCAGATACGCAGTATTTT.

The V call is TRBV4-3, the J call TRBJ2-5; 8 bases are shared with TRBD1. The V and J ends lost 4 bases and 1 base, in that order; junction bases with no gene match: 5. The CDR3 covers 15 residues. The germline V gene encodes CDR1 LGHNA and CDR2 YSLEER. For the CDR3, the DNA is TGCGCCAGCAGCCCCAGGGGGCGAGGCCAAGAGACCCAGTACTTC. As protein: CASSPRGRGQETQYF.

This clone ranks as medium-sized (0.01 to 0.1%). The rearrangement joins TRBV6-1 to TRBJ2-2; tentatively, D is TRBD2 (5 bases). Trimming left V 7 bases short and J 4 bases short, with 16 bases between. CDR3 length: 15 amino acids. CDR1 is MNHNS, CDR2 SASEGT, per germline. The CDR3 DNA sequence: TGTGCCAGCAAGAGGGCCGAGCTGTCCACCGGGGAGCTGTTTTTT. This translates into CASKRAELSTGELFF.

The rearrangement links TRBV9 to TRBJ2-4; 16 nucleotides match TRBD2. Germline values: CDR1 SGDLS, CDR2 YYNGEE. The CDR3 loop spans 15 amino acids. V lost 3 bases to trimming and J lost 7 bases; unmatched junction nucleotides: 1. The CDR3 DNA follows: TGTGCCAGCAGCGCGGGACTAGCGGGAGGGAACATTCAGTACTTC. Translating it yields CASSAGLAGGNIQYF.

The chain couples TRBV4-3 to TRBJ2-1, with 11 bases matching TRBD2. J lost 3 bases, V lost 0 bases, and 7 bases had no gene match. Germline-derived CDR1 and CDR2 are LGHNA and YSLEER. This CDR3 comprises 18 residues. The CDR3 region is CASSQDLTLAGGYNEQFF. For the CDR3, the DNA is TGCGCCAGCAGCCAAGATTTAACCCTAGCGGGAGGCTACAATGAGCAGTTCTTC.

The chain uses TRBV18 and TRBJ2-7; 7 nucleotides agree with TRBD1. This CDR3 has 17 residues. With V trimmed by 2 bases and J by 2 bases, 12 bases remained unmatched. Germline V gene sequence: CDR1 KGHSH, CDR2 LQKENI. CDR3 nucleotides: TGTGCCAGCTCACCATACATACTAGGACAGGAAACCTACGAGCAGTACTTC. Translated, it gives CASSPYILGQETYEQYF.

Written as DNA, the CDR3 is TGTGCCAGCAGTTCCGGAGGGTCCACCACAGAGACCCAGTACTTC. Translated, it gives CASSSGGSTTETQYF. This chain connects TRBV28 to TRBJ2-5, with D possibly matching TRBD2 (6 bases). The CDR3 consists of 15 residues. The V gene's germline CDR1 is MDHEN and CDR2 SYDVKM. V was clipped by 4 bases and J by 4 bases, with 16 bases between them.

This chain joins TRBV6-4 and TRBJ2-7; 9 bases map to TRBD2. V lost 6 bases and J lost 0; bases outside the gene matches: 3. Germline CDR1 reads MRHNA; CDR2 reads SNTAGT. The CDR3 runs 14 residues. CDR3 in DNA: TGTGCCAGCAGCCCTAGCGGGGTCTCCTACGAGCAGTACTTC. This encodes CASSPSGVSYEQYF.

The chain carries TRBV7-9 and TRBJ1-4; D unclear. The length of the CDR3 is 14 residues. Germline V gene sequence: CDR1 SEHNR, CDR2 FQNEAQ (reference sequence). V lost 1 base, J lost 8 bases, and 11 bases lay in between. DNA of the CDR3: TGTGCCAGCAGCTTAGATGAAGGGAGGGAAAAACTGTTTTTT. As protein: CASSLDEGREKLFF.

The J gene is TRBJ2-7, the V gene TRBV5-4, with a tentative D call TRBD1 (6 bases). Germline CDR1 and CDR2: SGHNT and YYREEE (reference sequence). V was shortened by 5 bases and J by 3 bases, with 15 bases between the two germline ends. The CDR3 loop spans 14 amino acids. The CDR3 DNA reads as TGTGCCAGCAGGCAGGGGATGATGAGCTACGAGCAGTACTTC. Translated, it gives CASRQGMMSYEQYF.

V gene TRBV1 combines with J gene TRBJ2-5; the table's TRBD1 call for D was not verified on the DNA. TRBV1 is recorded as a pseudogene. The CDR3 is made up of 15 amino acids. This chain's CDR3 is CTSRMGTGIQETQYF. The CDR3, as DNA: TGCACCAGCAGAATGGGGACAGGGATCCAAGAGACCCAGTACTTC.

The V gene is TRBV5-4, the J gene TRBJ2-1, with 11 bases matching TRBD2. CDR1 is SGHNT and CDR2 is YYREEE in the germline V gene (reference sequence). V lost 0 bases, J lost 3 bases, and 5 bases stayed unmatched. The CDR3 runs to 17 residues. The CDR3 protein is CASSLGVTSGIYNEQFF. For the CDR3, the DNA is TGTGCCAGCAGCTTGGGAGTGACTAGCGGGATCTACAATGAGCAGTTCTTC.

This clone is a singleton in its sample. V usage is TRBV19 and J usage is TRBJ2-7; 9 positions match TRBD2. CDR3 length equals 13 residues. Germline V CDR1 and CDR2: LNHDA, SQIVND (reference sequence). The junction had 6 bases not matched to a gene; V was cut back by 7 bases and J by 5 bases. The CDR3 sequence is CASTGGRANEQYF. CDR3 in DNA: TGTGCCAGTACGGGCGGGAGGGCCAACGAGCAGTACTTC.

The rearrangement uses TRBV5-4 and TRBJ1-4; TRBD1 aligns across 7 bases. The CDR3 is 16 amino acids. V lost 3 bases and J lost 3; bases outside the gene matches: 8. Germline V gives CDR1 SGHNT, CDR2 YYREEE (reference sequence). The DNA of the CDR3 is TGTGCCAGCAGCTCCCGACAGGGCTCAGCTAATGAAAAACTGTTTTTT. Its protein product is CASSSRQGSANEKLFF.